The clone carrying this T cell receptor beta chain was seen only once. The data are from a study of blood T cell repertoires in COVID-19. Overall study: Both acute and convalescent COVID-19 samples were obtained from the United States, Italy and Spain.

This CDR3 has 15 residues. V dropped 4 bases and J dropped 4 bases, with 17 bases sitting between them. The germline V gene has CDR1 SGHVS and CDR2 FNYEAQ. Authors' analysis steps: Nucleated cell number was recorded as an estimate derived from reference gene primer amplification. TCRdb keeps only in-frame clones here, not all; method: immunoSEQ multiplex PCR. V and J calls and clone size are given by that table; D and trimming were obtained from the DNA. The sample records 200,000 to 250,000 clones, around 82% being singletons. This TCR was recovered from a woman aged 70-85 years with acute or convalescent COVID-19. The sequencing sample was made of peripheral blood. This rearrangement joins TRBV7-6 to TRBJ2-7, with D possibly being TRBD2 (6 bases). The CDR3 DNA reads as TGTGCCAGCAGCTCAGGGCATGACGGGGGTTACGAGCAGTACGTC. It specifies CASSSGHDGGYEQYV.